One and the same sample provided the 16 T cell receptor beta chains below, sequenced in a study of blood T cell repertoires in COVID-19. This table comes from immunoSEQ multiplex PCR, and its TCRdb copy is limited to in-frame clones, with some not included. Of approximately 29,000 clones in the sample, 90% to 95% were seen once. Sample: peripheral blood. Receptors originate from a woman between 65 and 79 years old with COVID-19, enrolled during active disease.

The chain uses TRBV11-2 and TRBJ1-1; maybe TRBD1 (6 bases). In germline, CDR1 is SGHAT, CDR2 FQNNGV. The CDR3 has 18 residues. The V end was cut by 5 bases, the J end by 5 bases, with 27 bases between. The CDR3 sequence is CASSQWTADNTKQTEAFF. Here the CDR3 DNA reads TGTGCCAGCAGCCAGTGGACAGCCGATAATACAAAACAAACTGAAGCTTTCTTT. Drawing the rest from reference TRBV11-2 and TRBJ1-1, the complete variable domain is EAGVAQSPRYKIIEKRQSVAFWCNPISGHATLYWYQQILGQGPKLLIQFQNNGVVDDSQLPKDRFSAERLKGVDSTLKIQPAKLEDSAVYLCASSQWTADNTKQTEAFFGQGTRLTVV.

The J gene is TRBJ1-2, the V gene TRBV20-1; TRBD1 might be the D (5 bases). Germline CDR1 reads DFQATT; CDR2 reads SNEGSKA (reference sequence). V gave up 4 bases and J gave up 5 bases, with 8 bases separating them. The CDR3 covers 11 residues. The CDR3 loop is CSAIDSYGYTF. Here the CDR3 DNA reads TGCAGTGCTATCGACAGTTATGGCTACACCTTC.

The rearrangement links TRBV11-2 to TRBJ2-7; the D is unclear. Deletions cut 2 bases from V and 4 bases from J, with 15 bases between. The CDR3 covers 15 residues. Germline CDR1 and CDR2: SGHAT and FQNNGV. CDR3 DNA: TGTGCCAGCAGCTTAAGCCCGGAGAAGTCATACGAGCAGTACTTC. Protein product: CASSLSPEKSYEQYF.

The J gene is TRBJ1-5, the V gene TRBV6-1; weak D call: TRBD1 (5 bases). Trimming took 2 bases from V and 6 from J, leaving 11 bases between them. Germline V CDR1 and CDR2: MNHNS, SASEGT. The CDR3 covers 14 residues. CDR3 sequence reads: CASSERGLRQPQHF. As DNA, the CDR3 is TGTGCCAGCAGTGAAAGGGGTTTACGTCAGCCCCAGCATTTT.

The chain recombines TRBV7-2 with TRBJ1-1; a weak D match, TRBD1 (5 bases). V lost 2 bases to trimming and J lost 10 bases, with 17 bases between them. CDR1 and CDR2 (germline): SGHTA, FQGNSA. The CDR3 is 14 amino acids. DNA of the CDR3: TGTGCCAGCAGCTTATTCGGCGGGGAAAGGGGAGCTTTCTTT. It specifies CASSLFGGERGAFF.

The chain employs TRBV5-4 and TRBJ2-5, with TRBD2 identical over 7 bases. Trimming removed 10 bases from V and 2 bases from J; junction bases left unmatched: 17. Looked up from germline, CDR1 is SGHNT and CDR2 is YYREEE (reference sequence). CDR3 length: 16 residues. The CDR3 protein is CAVNSRQRGMQETQYF. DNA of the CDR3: TGTGCCGTTAACTCACGGCAGCGGGGAATGCAAGAGACCCAGTACTTC.

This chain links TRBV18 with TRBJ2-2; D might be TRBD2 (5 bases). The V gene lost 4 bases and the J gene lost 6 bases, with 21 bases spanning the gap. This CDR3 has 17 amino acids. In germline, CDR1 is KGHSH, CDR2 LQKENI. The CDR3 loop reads CASSLKRRTGIAGELFF. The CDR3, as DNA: TGTGCCAGCTCACTAAAGCGAAGAACGGGGATCGCCGGGGAGCTGTTTTTT.

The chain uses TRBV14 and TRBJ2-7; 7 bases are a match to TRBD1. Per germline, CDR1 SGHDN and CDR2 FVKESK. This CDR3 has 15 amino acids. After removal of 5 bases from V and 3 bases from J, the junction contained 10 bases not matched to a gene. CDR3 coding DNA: TGTGCCAGCAGCTCCGGCCCGGGACAGTTCTACGAGCAGTACTTC. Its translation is CASSSGPGQFYEQYF.

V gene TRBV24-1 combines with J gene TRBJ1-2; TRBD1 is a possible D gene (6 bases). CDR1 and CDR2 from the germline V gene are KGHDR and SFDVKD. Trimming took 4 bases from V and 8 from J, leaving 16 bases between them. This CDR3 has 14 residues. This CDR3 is CATSETGTSRGYTF. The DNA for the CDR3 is TGTGCCACCAGTGAAACCGGGACAAGTCGGGGCTACACCTTC.

The chain's CDR3 is CASSAGHRNNEQFF. The CDR3 nucleotides read TGTGCCAGCAGCGCGGGACACAGAAACAATGAGCAGTTCTTC. V usage is TRBV9 and J usage is TRBJ2-1; possibly TRBD1 for D (6 bases). V was cut by 3 bases and J by 5 bases, with 12 bases left in between. This CDR3 has 14 residues. Per germline, CDR1 SGDLS and CDR2 YYNGEE.

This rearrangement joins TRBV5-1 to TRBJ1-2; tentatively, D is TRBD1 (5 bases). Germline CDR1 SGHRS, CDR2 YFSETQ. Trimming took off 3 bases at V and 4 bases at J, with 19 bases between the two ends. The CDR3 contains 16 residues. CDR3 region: CASSSSGTLGGYGYTF. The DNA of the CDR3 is TGCGCCAGCAGCTCCAGCGGGACCCTCGGAGGCTATGGCTACACCTTC.

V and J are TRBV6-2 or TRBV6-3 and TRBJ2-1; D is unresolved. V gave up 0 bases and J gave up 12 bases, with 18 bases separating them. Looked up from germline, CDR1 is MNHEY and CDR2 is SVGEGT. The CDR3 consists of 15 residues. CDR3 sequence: CASSYSSPLDLLQFF. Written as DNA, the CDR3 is TGTGCCAGCAGTTACTCGTCTCCCTTAGATTTGCTGCAGTTCTTC.

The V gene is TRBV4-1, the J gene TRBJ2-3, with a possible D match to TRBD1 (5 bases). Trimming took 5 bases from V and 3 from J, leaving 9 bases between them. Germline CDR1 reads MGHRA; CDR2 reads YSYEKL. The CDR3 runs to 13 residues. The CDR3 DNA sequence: TGCGCCAGCAGCGCCCGACAGACAGATACGCAGTATTTT. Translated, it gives CASSARQTDTQYF.

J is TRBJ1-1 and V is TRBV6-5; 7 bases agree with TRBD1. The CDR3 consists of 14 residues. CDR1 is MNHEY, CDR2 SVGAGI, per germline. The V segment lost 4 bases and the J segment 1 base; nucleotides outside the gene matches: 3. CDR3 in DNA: TGTGCCAGCAGTTCCCGGACAGGGAACACTGAAGCTTTCTTT. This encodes CASSSRTGNTEAFF.

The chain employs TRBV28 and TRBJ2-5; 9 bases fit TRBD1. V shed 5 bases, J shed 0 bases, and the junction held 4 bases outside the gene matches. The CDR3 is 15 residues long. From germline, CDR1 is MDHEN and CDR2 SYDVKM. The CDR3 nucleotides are TGTGCCAGCAGTATCGGACAGGGGCACCAAGAGACCCAGTACTTC. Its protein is CASSIGQGHQETQYF.

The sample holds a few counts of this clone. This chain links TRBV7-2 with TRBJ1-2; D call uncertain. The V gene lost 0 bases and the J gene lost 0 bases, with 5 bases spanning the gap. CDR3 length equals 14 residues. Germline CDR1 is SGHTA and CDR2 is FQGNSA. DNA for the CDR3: TGTGCCAGCAGCTTAGCGGGAGCTAACTATGGCTACACCTTC. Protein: CASSLAGANYGYTF.